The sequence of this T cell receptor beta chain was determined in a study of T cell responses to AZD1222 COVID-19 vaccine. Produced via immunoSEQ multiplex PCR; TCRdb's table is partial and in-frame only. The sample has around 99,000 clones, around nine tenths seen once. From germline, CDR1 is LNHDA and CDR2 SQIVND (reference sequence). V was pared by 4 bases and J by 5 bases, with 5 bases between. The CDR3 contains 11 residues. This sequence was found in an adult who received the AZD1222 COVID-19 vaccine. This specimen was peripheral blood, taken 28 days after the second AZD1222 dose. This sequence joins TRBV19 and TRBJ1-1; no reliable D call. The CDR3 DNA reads TGTGCCAGTAGTACCGTTACTGAAGCTTTCTTT. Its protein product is CASSTVTEAFF.